The 18 T cell receptor beta chains below come from one sample, sequenced in a study of a mutant IDH1 vaccine in newly diagnosed glioma. The method was immunoSEQ multiplex PCR; TCRdb's version includes in-frame clones alone and lacks a portion of them. In the table there are 45,000 to 55,000 clones, 70% to 85% of which are singletons. Time point defined: week 35, safety follow-up. Mutant IDH1 20-mer peptide, at 300 ug, made up each vaccine dose, with topical imiquimod. What these receptors recognize is not known. The material was PBMCs, obtained from a glioma patient whose treatment included an IDH1 peptide vaccine. The receptors stem from a man in his forties or fifties with glioma.

The chain uses TRBV29-1 and TRBJ1-2, with D perhaps matching TRBD1 (6 bases). From germline, CDR1 is SQVTM and CDR2 ANQGSEA. V was pared by 5 bases and J by 7 bases, with 20 bases between. The CDR3 sequence is 14 residues long. The CDR3 is CSVSQGSNLSGYTF. CDR3 bases: TGCAGCGTTTCCCAGGGGTCTAACCTAAGTGGCTACACCTTC.

This chain links TRBV2 with TRBJ2-1; D call uncertain. The CDR3 is made up of 16 amino acids. V lost 4 bases, J lost 9 bases, and 22 bases lay in between. Germline V gives CDR1 SNHLY, CDR2 FYNNEI. The CDR3 region is CASSVSLGSSLGEQFF. CDR3 DNA sequence: TGTGCCAGCAGTGTGAGTCTAGGATCCTCCCTCGGTGAGCAGTTCTTC.

The chain recombines TRBV4-2 with TRBJ1-4, with 7 bases that match TRBD1. Per germline, CDR1 LGHNA and CDR2 YNFKEQ. The CDR3 is 17 residues long. The ends lost 1 base at V and 7 bases at J; junction bases unmatched: 12. CDR3 sequence reads: CASSQGDRSVRSEKLFF. The DNA of the CDR3 is TGTGCCAGCAGCCAAGGGGACAGATCTGTCAGATCTGAAAAACTGTTTTTT.

The V call is TRBV19, the J call TRBJ2-3, with D perhaps being TRBD1 or TRBD2 (5 bases each). Trimming stripped 9 bases from V and 0 bases from J, with 13 bases between. The CDR3 totals 14 residues. CDR1 and CDR2 from the germline V gene are LNHDA and SQIVND (reference sequence). The CDR3 nucleotides are TGTGCCAGCGGGGCGGCGTTTAGCACAGATACGCAGTATTTT. It is translated as CASGAAFSTDTQYF.

The chain has TRBV4-1 and TRBJ2-3; D is unresolved. Germline CDR1 and CDR2: MGHRA and YSYEKL. The V and J ends lost 1 base and 5 bases respectively, with 10 bases between them. The CDR3 sequence is 14 residues long. CDR3 sequence (DNA): TGCGCCAGCAGCCAAGTACCCGGTGGAGATACGCAGTATTTT. It encodes CASSQVPGGDTQYF.

The genes are TRBV4-1 and TRBJ1-1, with unresolved D. Germline lookup yields CDR1 MGHRA and CDR2 YSYEKL. The CDR3 runs 12 residues. Trimming took 4 bases from V and 8 from J, leaving 11 bases between them. The CDR3 bases are TGCGCCAGCAGCCGCCCCTCGGGAGAAGCTTTCTTT. Its translation is CASSRPSGEAFF.

V is TRBV19 and J is TRBJ1-5; D is ambiguous. V was clipped by 3 bases and J by 4 bases, with 16 bases between them. The CDR3 spans 16 residues. Germline V CDR1 and CDR2: LNHDA, SQIVND (reference sequence). The CDR3: CASSINREGLNQPQHF. DNA of the CDR3: TGTGCCAGTAGTATTAACAGAGAGGGCTTAAATCAGCCCCAGCATTTT.

The V call is TRBV5-4, the J call TRBJ1-1; maybe TRBD1 (6 bases). Germline CDR1 SGHNT, CDR2 YYREEE (reference sequence). The ends were cut back, 4 bases at V and 3 bases at J, with 7 bases in the middle. This CDR3 is 12 amino acids long. DNA for the CDR3: TGTGCCAGCAGCCGACAGGACACTGAAGCTTTCTTT. Translation gives CASSRQDTEAFF.

The rearrangement uses TRBV7-3 and TRBJ2-3; D remains unclear. The length of the CDR3 is 13 residues. Germline V gene lookup returns CDR1 SGHTA and CDR2 FQGTGA. V gave up 5 bases and J gave up 1 base, with 7 bases separating them. CDR3 residues: CASSPLGTDTQYF. The DNA for the CDR3 is TGTGCCAGCAGCCCCTTGGGCACAGATACGCAGTATTTT.

The rearrangement joins TRBV5-1 to TRBJ2-3, with 7 positions matching TRBD1. CDR3 length equals 15 residues. Germline lookup yields CDR1 SGHRS and CDR2 YFSETQ. The junction had 5 bases not matched to a gene; V was cut back by 2 bases and J by 2 bases. CDR3 loop: CASSFGTALTDTQYF. CDR3 nucleotide sequence: TGCGCCAGCAGCTTCGGGACAGCCCTCACAGATACGCAGTATTTT.

The V call is TRBV6-6, the J call TRBJ1-2; a possible D gene is TRBD1 (6 bases). The V end was cut by 4 bases, the J end by 1 base, with 10 bases between. This CDR3 contains 14 residues. The V gene's germline CDR1 is MNHNY and CDR2 SVGAGI (reference sequence). The CDR3 DNA follows: TGTGCCAGCAGTTCCCAACAGGGTAACTATGGCTACACCTTC. It codes for CASSSQQGNYGYTF.

The chain links TRBV6-5 to TRBJ2-7, with 11 bases aligning to TRBD1. The trim removed 2 bases at V and 4 bases at J, leaving 4 bases unmatched. Germline CDR1 and CDR2: MNHEY and SVGAGI. This CDR3 has 15 residues. The CDR3 here is CASSYGGTGGYEQYF. DNA of the CDR3: TGTGCCAGCAGTTACGGGGGGACAGGGGGTTACGAGCAGTACTTC.

V is TRBV5-8 and J is TRBJ1-1, with D unclear. The germline gives CDR1 SGHTS, CDR2 YDEGEE. CDR3 length: 12 amino acids. V gave up 0 bases and J gave up 12 bases, with 12 bases separating them. In DNA form, the CDR3 reads TGTGCCAGCAGCTTGGCGCCGGGCGAGCCTTTCTTT. Its translation: CASSLAPGEPFF.

The genes are TRBV6-4 and TRBJ1-5; D might be TRBD1 (5 bases). The germline CDR1 and CDR2 sequences are MRHNA and SNTAGT. This CDR3 is 13 amino acids long. The V end was cut by 10 bases, the J end by 3 bases, with 13 bases between. The DNA for the CDR3 is TGTGCCAACCTTACAGGAGACAATCAGCCCCAGCATTTT. Translation: CANLTGDNQPQHF.

This clone was found a few times. The V and J genes are TRBV6-1 and TRBJ1-6; weak D call: TRBD1 (6 bases). CDR1 is MNHNS, CDR2 SASEGT, per germline. There are 13 residues in the CDR3. The V and J ends lost 7 bases and 10 bases respectively, with 14 bases between them. The CDR3 protein is CASTSRGDSPLHF. The CDR3 coding sequence is TGTGCCAGCACCTCTAGGGGGGACTCACCCCTCCACTTT.

By its share, this clone is medium-sized. The CDR3 DNA follows: TGTGCCAGCGGGACAGTTAATAATTCACCCCTCCACTTT. Translating gives CASGTVNNSPLHF. J is TRBJ1-6 and V is TRBV19; 7 bases line up with TRBD1. CDR1 LNHDA and CDR2 SQIVND come from the germline V gene (reference sequence). V dropped 9 bases and J dropped 5; count of bases not matched to a gene: 4. The CDR3 runs 13 residues.

The chain has TRBV18 and TRBJ1-2, with TRBD1 as a possible D gene (6 bases). The V end lost 6 bases, the J end lost 0 bases, and 11 bases lay between the germline ends. The CDR3 is 14 amino acids. Germline V CDR1 and CDR2: KGHSH, LQKENI. The CDR3 sequence is CASSPGQSNYGYTF. CDR3 nucleotide sequence: TGTGCCAGCTCGCCTGGACAGTCTAACTATGGCTACACCTTC.

This clone was observed a single time. The chain joins TRBV27 to TRBJ1-4; no firm D call. V lost 6 bases to trimming and J lost 4 bases, with 12 bases between them. This CDR3 contains 14 residues. The germline V gene encodes CDR1 MNHEY and CDR2 SMNVEV (reference sequence). Written as DNA, the CDR3 is TGTGCCAGCAGAACGCGGGCGAGTAATGAAAAACTGTTTTTT. Protein sequence: CASRTRASNEKLFF.